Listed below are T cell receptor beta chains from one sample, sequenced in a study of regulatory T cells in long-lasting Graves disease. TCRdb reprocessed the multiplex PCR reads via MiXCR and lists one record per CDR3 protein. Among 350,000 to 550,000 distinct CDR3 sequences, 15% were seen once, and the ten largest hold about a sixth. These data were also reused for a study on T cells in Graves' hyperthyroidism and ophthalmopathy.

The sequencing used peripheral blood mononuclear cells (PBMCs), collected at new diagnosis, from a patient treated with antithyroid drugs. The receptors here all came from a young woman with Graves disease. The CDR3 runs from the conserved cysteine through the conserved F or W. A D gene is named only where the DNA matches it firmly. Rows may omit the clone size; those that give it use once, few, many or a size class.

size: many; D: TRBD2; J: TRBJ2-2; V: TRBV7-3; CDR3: CASSSPGLVGGELFF; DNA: TGTGCCAGCAGCTCGCCGGGACTAGTAGGGGGGGAGCTGTTTTTT
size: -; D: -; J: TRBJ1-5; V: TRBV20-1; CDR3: CSAQPGQISNQPQHF; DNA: TGCAGTGCACAACCGGGACAAATTAGCAATCAGCCCCAGCATTTT
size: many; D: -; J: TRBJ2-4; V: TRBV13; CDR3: CASSLWVGGGSAKNIQYF; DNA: TGTGCCAGCAGCTTATGGGTGGGTGGGGGTTCGGCCAAAAACATTCAGTACTTC
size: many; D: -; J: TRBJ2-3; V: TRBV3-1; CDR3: CASSQGLRGSSTDTQYF; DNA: TGTGCCAGCAGCCAAGGACTCCGGGGGTCGAGCACAGATACGCAGTATTTT
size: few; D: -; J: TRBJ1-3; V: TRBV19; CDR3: CASSIVSSHSGNTIYF; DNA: TGTGCCAGTAGTATAGTCAGCTCACACTCTGGAAACACCATATATTTT
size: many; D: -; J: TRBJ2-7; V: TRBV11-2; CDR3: CASSAPGGRSHEQYF; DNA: TGTGCCAGCAGCGCTCCAGGAGGGCGCAGCCACGAGCAGTACTTC
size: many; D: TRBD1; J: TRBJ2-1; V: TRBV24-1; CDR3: CATSAMDRAHTNEQFF; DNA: TGTGCCACCAGTGCCATGGACAGGGCGCATACCAATGAGCAGTTCTTC
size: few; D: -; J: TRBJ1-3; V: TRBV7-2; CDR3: CASSEVSANRGNTIYF; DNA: TGTGCCAGCAGCGAAGTTTCCGCCAACCGCGGGAACACCATATATTTT
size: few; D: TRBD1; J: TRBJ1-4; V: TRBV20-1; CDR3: CSARGQPEKLFF; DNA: TGCAGTGCTAGGGGACAGCCGGAAAAACTGTTTTTT
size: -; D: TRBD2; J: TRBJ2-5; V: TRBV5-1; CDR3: CASSGTSGQETQYF; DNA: TGCGCCAGCAGCGGGACTAGCGGACAAGAGACCCAGTACTTC
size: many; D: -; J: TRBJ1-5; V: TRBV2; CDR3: CASSRDPERGNQPQHF; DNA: TGTGCCAGCAGTAGGGACCCCGAGCGTGGTAATCAGCCCCAGCATTTT
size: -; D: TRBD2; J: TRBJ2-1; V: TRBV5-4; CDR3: CASSSGLAVNEQFF; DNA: TGTGCCAGCAGCTCTGGACTAGCGGTCAATGAGCAGTTCTTC
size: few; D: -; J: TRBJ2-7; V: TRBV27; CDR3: CASRAAYLYEQYF; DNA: TGTGCCAGCCGCGCTGCCTATCTCTACGAGCAGTACTTC
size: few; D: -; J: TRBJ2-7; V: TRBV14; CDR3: CASSQAASRFYEQYF; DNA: TGTGCCAGCAGCCAAGCTGCATCAAGGTTCTACGAGCAGTACTTC
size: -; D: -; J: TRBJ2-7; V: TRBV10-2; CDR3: CASSEISGYEQYF; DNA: TGCGCCAGCAGTGAGATCAGCGGGTACGAGCAGTACTTC
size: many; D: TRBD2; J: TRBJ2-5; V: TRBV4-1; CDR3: CASSQRLANQETQYF; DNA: TGCGCCAGCAGCCAAAGACTAGCGAACCAAGAGACCCAGTACTTC
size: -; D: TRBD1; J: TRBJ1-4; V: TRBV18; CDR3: CASSPRDRTNEKLFF; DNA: TGTGCCAGCTCACCCCGGGACAGAACGAATGAAAAACTGTTTTTT
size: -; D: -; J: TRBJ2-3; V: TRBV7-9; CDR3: CASSAYEKGADTQYF; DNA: TGTGCCAGCAGTGCTTACGAAAAGGGCGCAGATACGCAGTATTTT
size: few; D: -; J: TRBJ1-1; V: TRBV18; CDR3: CASSQGGGNTEAFF; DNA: TGTGCCAGCTCACAGGGGGGCGGAAACACTGAAGCTTTCTTT
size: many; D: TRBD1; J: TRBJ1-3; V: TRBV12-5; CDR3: CASGLVLGDRGRSGNTIYF; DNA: TGTGCTAGTGGTTTGGTTCTTGGGGACAGGGGGCGGTCTGGAAACACCATATATTTT
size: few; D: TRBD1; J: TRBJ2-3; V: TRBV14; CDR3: CASSPQGQGKDTQYF; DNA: TGTGCCAGCAGCCCCCAGGGACAGGGGAAAGATACGCAGTATTTT
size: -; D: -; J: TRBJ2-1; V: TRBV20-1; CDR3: CSALDSEQFF; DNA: TGCAGTGCTTTGGACAGCGAGCAGTTCTTC
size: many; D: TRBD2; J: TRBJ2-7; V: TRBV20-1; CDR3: CSARDVVAGGRTSYEQYF; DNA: TGCAGTGCTAGAGATGTAGTAGCGGGAGGTCGTACGTCCTACGAGCAGTACTTC
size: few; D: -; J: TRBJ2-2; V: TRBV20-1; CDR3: CSAKAPNTGELFF; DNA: TGCAGTGCTAAAGCGCCGAACACCGGGGAGCTGTTTTTT
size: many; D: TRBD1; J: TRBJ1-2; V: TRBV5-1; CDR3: CASSWGTGVQGYTF; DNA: TGCGCCAGCAGCTGGGGCACAGGGGTACAGGGCTACACCTTC
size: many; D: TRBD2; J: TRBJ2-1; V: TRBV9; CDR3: CASTPRTSANNEQFF; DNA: TGTGCCAGCACGCCACGGACTAGCGCAAACAATGAGCAGTTCTTC
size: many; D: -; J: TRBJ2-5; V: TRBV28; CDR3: CASSSAGVPQETQYF; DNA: TGTGCCAGCAGTTCGGCAGGGGTACCTCAAGAGACCCAGTACTTC
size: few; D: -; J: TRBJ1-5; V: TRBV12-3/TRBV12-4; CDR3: CASSSDSRNQPQHF; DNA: TGTGCCAGCAGTTCGGACAGCCGCAATCAGCCCCAGCATTTT
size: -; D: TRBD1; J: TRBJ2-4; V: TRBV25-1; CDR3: CASSALGTGEPAKNIQYF; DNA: TGTGCCAGCAGTGCCCTCGGGACAGGCGAACCAGCCAAAAACATTCAGTACTTC
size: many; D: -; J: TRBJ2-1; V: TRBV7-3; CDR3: CASSLTLASYNEQFF; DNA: TGTGCCAGCAGCTTAACATTGGCCTCCTACAATGAGCAGTTCTTC
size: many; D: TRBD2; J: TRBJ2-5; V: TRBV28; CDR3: CASSFRFGREREKTQYF; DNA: TGTGCCAGCAGTTTCAGGTTTGGGCGGGAGCGAGAAAAGACCCAGTACTTC
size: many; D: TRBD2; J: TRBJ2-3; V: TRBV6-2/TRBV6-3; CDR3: CASSFPLRTSGSEDTQYF; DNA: TGTGCCAGCAGTTTCCCCCTAAGGACTAGCGGGAGTGAGGATACGCAGTATTTT
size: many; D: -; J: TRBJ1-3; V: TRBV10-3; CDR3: CAISESGGPSGNTIYF; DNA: TGTGCCATCAGTGAGTCGGGCGGACCCTCTGGAAACACCATATATTTT
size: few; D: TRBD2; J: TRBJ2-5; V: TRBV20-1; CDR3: CSAKLGLAGMRMETQYF; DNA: TGCAGTGCTAAGCTGGGACTAGCGGGAATGCGCATGGAGACCCAGTACTTC
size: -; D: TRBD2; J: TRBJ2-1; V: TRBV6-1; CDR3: CASSEGLAGGSYNEQFF; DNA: TGTGCCAGCAGTGAGGGACTAGCAGGGGGCTCCTACAATGAGCAGTTCTTC
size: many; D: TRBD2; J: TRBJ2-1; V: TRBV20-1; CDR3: CSAPAGGGSYNEQFF; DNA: TGCAGTGCCCCGGCGGGGGGGGGGTCCTACAATGAGCAGTTCTTC
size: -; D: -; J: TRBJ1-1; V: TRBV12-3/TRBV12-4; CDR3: CASRGQGPTEAFF; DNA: TGTGCCAGCAGGGGGCAGGGGCCCACTGAAGCTTTCTTT
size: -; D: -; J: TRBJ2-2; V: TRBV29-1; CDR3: CSVSHRVGELFF; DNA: TGCAGCGTTTCACATAGAGTCGGGGAGCTGTTTTTT
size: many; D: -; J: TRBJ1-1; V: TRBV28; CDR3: CASSRVQSNTEAFF; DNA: TGTGCCAGCAGTCGGGTACAGTCGAACACTGAAGCTTTCTTT
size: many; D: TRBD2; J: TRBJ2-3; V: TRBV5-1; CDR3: CASSLASGMDTQYF; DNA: TGCGCCAGCAGCTTGGCCAGCGGGATGGATACGCAGTATTTT
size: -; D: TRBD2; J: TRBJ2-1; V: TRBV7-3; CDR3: CASSLEGLAASYNEQFF; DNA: TGTGCCAGCAGCTTAGAGGGACTAGCGGCCTCCTACAATGAGCAGTTCTTC
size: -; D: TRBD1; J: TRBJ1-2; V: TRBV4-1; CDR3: CASSQDQLGQLDGYTF; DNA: TGCGCCAGCAGCCAAGATCAGTTGGGACAGTTGGATGGCTACACCTTC
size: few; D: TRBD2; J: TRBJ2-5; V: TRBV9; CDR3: CASSVDGLAGSQETQYF; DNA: TGTGCCAGCAGCGTCGACGGACTAGCGGGGTCCCAAGAGACCCAGTACTTC
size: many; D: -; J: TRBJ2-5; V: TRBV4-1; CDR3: CASGLYIQETQYF; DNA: TGCGCCAGCGGGCTCTATATACAAGAGACCCAGTACTTC
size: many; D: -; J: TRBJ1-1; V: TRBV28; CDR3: CASRRDQNTEAFF; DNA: TGTGCCAGCAGACGAGACCAGAACACTGAAGCTTTCTTT
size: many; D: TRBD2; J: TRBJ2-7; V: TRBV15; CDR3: CATRSGGNSYEQYF; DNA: TGTGCCACCAGGAGCGGGGGAAATTCCTACGAGCAGTACTTC
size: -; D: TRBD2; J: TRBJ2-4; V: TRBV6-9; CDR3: CASSYRARRGGNIQYF; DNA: TGTGCCAGCAGTTATCGAGCCCGCCGCGGGGGAAACATTCAGTACTTC
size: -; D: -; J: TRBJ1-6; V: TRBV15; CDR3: CATSRGDVGGADNSPLHF; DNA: TGTGCCACCAGCAGAGGGGATGTGGGGGGAGCAGATAATTCACCCCTCCACTTT
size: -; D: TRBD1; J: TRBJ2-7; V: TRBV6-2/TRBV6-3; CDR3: CASSYKGTGVYEQYF; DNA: TGTGCCAGCAGTTACAAGGGGACAGGGGTCTACGAGCAGTACTTC
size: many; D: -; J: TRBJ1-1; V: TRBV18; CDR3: CASSPPTPEPEAFF; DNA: TGTGCCAGCTCACCGCCCACACCCGAGCCTGAAGCTTTCTTT